This T cell receptor beta chain stems from a study of cytomegalovirus exposure and HLA in healthy donors. About the study: A data release that came early held approximately 92 million unique TCRs from HLA-typed donors.

Remarks on this clone: Its cognate antigen is unknown.

Study results and limitations: Most subjects had HLA-A and HLA-B alleles reportedly predicted accurately by TCR beta sequences. Earlier analysis looked at TCR beta V segments, and most were productive about 90% or about 30% of the time.

Use of 60 Vbeta and 13 Jbeta primers characterized the PCR. TCRdb's copy holds only in-frame clones and misses some; the assay was immunoSEQ multiplex PCR. The sample's table shows about 44,000 clones. After removal of 1 base from V and 4 bases from J, the junction contained 0 bases not matched to a gene. Germline loops: CDR1 SGHVS, CDR2 FNYEAQ. CDR3 length equals 13 residues. This sequence was found in a male donor in good health and CMV-seronegative. The V call is TRBV7-6, the J call TRBJ1-1, with 7 bases aligning to TRBD1. Input material: PBMCs. The CDR3: CASSLGTGTEAFF. CDR3 coding DNA: TGTGCCAGCAGCTTAGGGACAGGCACTGAAGCTTTCTTT.